Listed below are T cell receptor beta chains from one sample, sequenced in a study of blood T cell repertoires in COVID-19. TCRdb's copy holds only in-frame clones and misses some; the assay was immunoSEQ multiplex PCR. The sample has approximately 230,000 clones; around 83% are singletons. Sequencing was performed on peripheral blood. Receptors originate from a man at least 80 years old with acute or convalescent COVID-19. Each CDR3 is given with its conserved first and last residue. The order of the fields is clone size, V gene, D gene, J gene, CDR3 protein, CDR3 DNA. A D gene is named only where the DNA matches it firmly. Not every row has a clone size; where given, it reads once, few, many or a size class.

size: NA; V: TRBV18; D: TRBD1; J: TRBJ2-7; CDR3: CASSRDSIYEQYF; DNA: TGTGCCAGCTCCAGGGACAGCATTTACGAGCAGTACTTC
size: NA; V: TRBV9; D: NA; J: TRBJ2-7; CDR3: CASSPLGTYEQYF; DNA: TGTGCCAGCAGCCCGCTCGGGACCTACGAGCAGTACTTC
size: many; V: TRBV18; D: NA; J: TRBJ1-1; CDR3: CASSPTLRENTEAFF; DNA: TGTGCCAGCTCACCAACTCTCCGGGAGAACACTGAAGCTTTCTTT
size: NA; V: TRBV7-2; D: TRBD1; J: TRBJ2-1; CDR3: CASSPRTGLPVSYNEQFF; DNA: TGTGCCAGCAGCCCCAGGACAGGGCTCCCCGTCTCCTACAATGAGCAGTTCTTC
size: NA; V: TRBV12-5; D: NA; J: TRBJ2-7; CDR3: CASGHGDTYEQYF; DNA: TGTGCTAGTGGTCACGGGGACACCTACGAGCAGTACTTC
size: NA; V: TRBV28; D: NA; J: TRBJ1-5; CDR3: CASSLTGQPQHF; DNA: TGTGCCAGCAGTTTAACGGGTCAGCCCCAGCATTTT
size: few; V: TRBV10-3; D: TRBD2; J: TRBJ2-1; CDR3: CAISESGSGRGSYNEQFF; DNA: TGTGCCATCAGTGAGTCGGGGTCAGGGAGGGGTTCCTACAATGAGCAGTTCTTC
size: NA; V: TRBV28; D: TRBD1; J: TRBJ1-2; CDR3: CASSSGTADYGYTF; DNA: TGTGCCAGCAGTTCCGGGACAGCCGATTATGGCTACACCTTC
size: NA; V: TRBV30; D: NA; J: TRBJ1-4; CDR3: CAFTSGRYEKLFF; DNA: TGTGCCTTTACCTCGGGAAGGTATGAAAAACTGTTTTTT
size: NA; V: TRBV21-1; D: NA; J: TRBJ2-1; CDR3: CASSKVGTGEPTRSHNEQFF; DNA: TGTGCCAGCAGCAAAGTAGGGACAGGAGAACCCACTAGGTCCCACAATGAGCAGTTCTTC
size: once; V: TRBV15; D: TRBD1; J: TRBJ1-1; CDR3: CATRRTGGFSTEAFF; DNA: TGTGCCACCAGGCGGACAGGGGGCTTCAGCACTGAAGCTTTCTTT
size: NA; V: TRBV10-3; D: NA; J: TRBJ2-2; CDR3: CAISESTSWTGELFF; DNA: TGTGCCATCAGTGAGTCCACTTCATGGACCGGGGAGCTGTTTTTT
size: NA; V: TRBV23-1; D: NA; J: TRBJ2-4; CDR3: CASYLAKNIQYF; DNA: TGCGCCAGCTACTTAGCCAAAAACATTCAGTACTTC
size: NA; V: TRBV29-1; D: TRBD2; J: TRBJ2-7; CDR3: CSVVKPGTSLDEQYF; DNA: TGCAGCGTCGTCAAACCAGGGACTAGCTTAGACGAGCAGTACTTC
size: NA; V: TRBV4-1; D: TRBD1; J: TRBJ2-2; CDR3: CASSPERTGRTGELFF; DNA: TGCGCCAGCAGCCCAGAAAGGACAGGGAGGACCGGGGAGCTGTTTTTT
size: NA; V: TRBV3-1/TRBV3-2; D: TRBD1; J: TRBJ1-6; CDR3: CASSQPGGTGGNSPLHF; DNA: TGTGCCAGCAGCCAACCTGGAGGGACAGGGGGCAATTCACCCCTCCACTTT
size: NA; V: TRBV2; D: TRBD1; J: TRBJ2-3; CDR3: CASSTQGAGTDTQYF; DNA: TGTGCCAGCAGTACTCAGGGGGCCGGCACAGATACGCAGTATTTT
size: NA; V: TRBV12-5; D: TRBD1; J: TRBJ2-6; CDR3: CASGSTPTYRGRASLGPGANVLTF; DNA: TGTGCTAGTGGTTCCACCCCCACTTACAGGGGGCGAGCGTCGCTGGGGCCTGGGGCCAACGTCCTGACTTTC
size: NA; V: TRBV7-2; D: TRBD2; J: TRBJ2-3; CDR3: CASSLAFGRGSTDTQYF; DNA: TGTGCCAGCAGCTTAGCTTTTGGGCGGGGGAGTACAGATACGCAGTATTTT
size: NA; V: TRBV28; D: NA; J: TRBJ2-5; CDR3: CASNRGMETQYF; DNA: TGTGCCAGCAATCGAGGTATGGAGACCCAGTACTTC
size: few; V: TRBV7-9; D: TRBD2; J: TRBJ2-5; CDR3: CASSPRAAGGETQYF; DNA: TGTGCCAGCAGCCCCCGGGCTGCGGGAGGGGAGACCCAGTACTTC
size: NA; V: TRBV18; D: NA; J: TRBJ2-5; CDR3: CASSQEFGQQETQYF; DNA: TGTGCCAGCTCCCAAGAGTTTGGGCAGCAAGAGACCCAGTACTTC
size: few; V: TRBV25-1; D: TRBD1; J: TRBJ2-1; CDR3: CASSESRGRNEQFF; DNA: TGTGCCAGCAGTGAATCAAGGGGGCGGAATGAGCAGTTCTTC
size: NA; V: TRBV28; D: NA; J: TRBJ1-2; CDR3: CASSYTGHGYTF; DNA: TGTGCCAGCAGTTACACAGGGCATGGCTACACCTTC
size: NA; V: TRBV2; D: TRBD1; J: TRBJ2-2; CDR3: CASSGGTGGTGELFF; DNA: TGTGCCAGCAGTGGCGGGACAGGGGGCACCGGGGAGCTGTTTTTT
size: NA; V: TRBV19; D: TRBD1; J: TRBJ1-1; CDR3: CASSIKGDRGRVEAFF; DNA: TGTGCCAGTAGTATTAAGGGGGACAGGGGGCGAGTTGAAGCTTTCTTT
size: NA; V: TRBV5-1; D: TRBD1; J: TRBJ2-1; CDR3: CASSRSDRGQDEQFF; DNA: TGCGCCAGCAGCCGCTCGGACAGGGGGCAGGATGAGCAGTTCTTC
size: NA; V: TRBV7-9; D: TRBD1; J: TRBJ2-5; CDR3: CASSLAYGTEETQYF; DNA: TGTGCCAGCAGCTTAGCCTACGGGACAGAAGAGACCCAGTACTTC
size: NA; V: TRBV5-8; D: TRBD2; J: TRBJ2-7; CDR3: CASASGRVAGQYF; DNA: TGTGCCAGCGCTAGCGGGAGGGTCGCAGGGCAGTACTTC
size: NA; V: TRBV11-2; D: NA; J: TRBJ1-6; CDR3: CASRGEDYNSPLHF; DNA: TGTGCCAGCAGGGGGGAGGACTATAATTCACCCCTCCACTTT
size: NA; V: TRBV20-1; D: NA; J: TRBJ2-1; CDR3: CSARVQSEQFF; DNA: TGCAGTGCTAGAGTCCAGTCTGAGCAGTTCTTC
size: NA; V: TRBV3-1/TRBV3-2; D: NA; J: TRBJ2-3; CDR3: CASSRWGVEGDTQYF; DNA: TGTGCCAGCAGCCGATGGGGCGTGGAGGGAGATACGCAGTATTTT
size: NA; V: TRBV28; D: TRBD1; J: TRBJ2-7; CDR3: CASAGGAIGEQYF; DNA: TGTGCCAGCGCAGGGGGCGCGATTGGTGAGCAGTACTTC
size: NA; V: TRBV5-1; D: TRBD1; J: TRBJ2-6; CDR3: CASSLYRGTSSGANVLTF; DNA: TGCGCCAGCAGCTTATACAGGGGGACGAGCTCTGGGGCCAACGTCCTGACTTTC
size: NA; V: TRBV6-5; D: TRBD1; J: TRBJ2-3; CDR3: CASSRQGSTDTQYF; DNA: TGTGCCAGCAGCAGACAGGGGTCCACAGATACGCAGTATTTT
size: NA; V: TRBV30; D: TRBD1; J: TRBJ1-1; CDR3: CASPGQGRLMNTEAFF; DNA: TGTGCCTCCCCCGGACAGGGACGCTTAATGAACACTGAAGCTTTCTTT
size: NA; V: TRBV7-3; D: TRBD2; J: TRBJ2-1; CDR3: CASSPGLVGYEQFF; DNA: TGTGCCAGCAGCCCTGGACTAGTAGGCTATGAGCAGTTCTTC
size: NA; V: TRBV9; D: NA; J: TRBJ2-2; CDR3: CASSVVGAGELFF; DNA: TGTGCCAGCAGCGTAGTCGGAGCCGGGGAGCTGTTTTTT